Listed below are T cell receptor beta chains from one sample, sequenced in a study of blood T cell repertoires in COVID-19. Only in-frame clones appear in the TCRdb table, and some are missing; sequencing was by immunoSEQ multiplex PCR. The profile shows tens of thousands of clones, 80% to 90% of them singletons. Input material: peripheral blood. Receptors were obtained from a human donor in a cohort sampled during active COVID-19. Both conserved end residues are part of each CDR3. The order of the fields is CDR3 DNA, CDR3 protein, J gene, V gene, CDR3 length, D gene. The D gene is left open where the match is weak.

CDR3nt: TGTGCCAGCAGTACCCGGTTTTTAAAAGCTTTCTTT
CDR3aa: CASSTRFLKAFF
j_gene: TRBJ1-1
v_gene: TRBV12-3/TRBV12-4
len: 12
d_gene: NA

CDR3nt: TGTGCCAGCAGCCAGCCATTCATGGGGCCCCAGTACTTC
CDR3aa: CASSQPFMGPQYF
j_gene: TRBJ2-5
v_gene: TRBV14
len: 13
d_gene: NA

CDR3nt: TGTGCCAGTAGTATCAACTTAGCCTACGAGCAGTACTTC
CDR3aa: CASSINLAYEQYF
j_gene: TRBJ2-7
v_gene: TRBV19
len: 13
d_gene: NA

CDR3nt: TGTGCCAGCAGTTACTCGAGCGGCACGATCTACGAGCAGTACTTC
CDR3aa: CASSYSSGTIYEQYF
j_gene: TRBJ2-7
v_gene: TRBV6-2/TRBV6-3
len: 15
d_gene: NA

CDR3nt: TGTGCCTGGAGTGTTACCGGTGACACTGAAGCTTTCTTT
CDR3aa: CAWSVTGDTEAFF
j_gene: TRBJ1-1
v_gene: TRBV30
len: 13
d_gene: NA

CDR3nt: TGTGCCAGCAGCCAAGTCGGGGGTATGGCGGGACAGGGTAACAATGAGCAGTTCTTC
CDR3aa: CASSQVGGMAGQGNNEQFF
j_gene: TRBJ2-1
v_gene: TRBV3-1/TRBV3-2
len: 19
d_gene: TRBD1

CDR3nt: TGTGCCAGTAGGCTCTCCGCTAGCGGGGCAAATGAGCAGTTCTTC
CDR3aa: CASRLSASGANEQFF
j_gene: TRBJ2-1
v_gene: TRBV19
len: 15
d_gene: TRBD2

CDR3nt: TGTGCCAGCAGTGACGTCTGGGCCCAAACAGAAGCTTTCTTT
CDR3aa: CASSDVWAQTEAFF
j_gene: TRBJ1-1
v_gene: TRBV2
len: 14
d_gene: NA

CDR3nt: TGTGCCAGCAGATCGGGTCTAGCGGAACCTTACGGACCTAGCACAGATACGCAGTATTTT
CDR3aa: CASRSGLAEPYGPSTDTQYF
j_gene: TRBJ2-3
v_gene: TRBV3-1/TRBV3-2
len: 20
d_gene: TRBD2

CDR3nt: TGTGCCAGCAGCTCCAACAGGGAGGGCACCGGGGAGCTGTTTTTT
CDR3aa: CASSSNREGTGELFF
j_gene: TRBJ2-2
v_gene: TRBV7-2
len: 15
d_gene: NA

CDR3nt: TGTGCTAGTGGTCTCACAGGGATCAGCTCCTACAATGAGCAGTTCTTC
CDR3aa: CASGLTGISSYNEQFF
j_gene: TRBJ2-1
v_gene: TRBV12-5
len: 16
d_gene: NA

CDR3nt: TGTGCCAGCGGGACAGGGGGTTTTGGAAACACCATATATTTT
CDR3aa: CASGTGGFGNTIYF
j_gene: TRBJ1-3
v_gene: TRBV9
len: 14
d_gene: TRBD1

CDR3nt: TGTGCCAGCAGCTTAGAAGTGAGTGAAAAACTGTTTTTT
CDR3aa: CASSLEVSEKLFF
j_gene: TRBJ1-4
v_gene: TRBV7-9
len: 13
d_gene: NA

CDR3nt: TGTGCCAGCAGCTCGGGACAGGGCTTTTATAATTCACCCCTCCACTTT
CDR3aa: CASSSGQGFYNSPLHF
j_gene: TRBJ1-6
v_gene: TRBV7-9
len: 16
d_gene: TRBD1

CDR3nt: TGCGCCAGCAGTGAGTCTCAGGGGGCAAGTTTCTACGAGCAGTACTTC
CDR3aa: CASSESQGASFYEQYF
j_gene: TRBJ2-7
v_gene: TRBV10-1
len: 16
d_gene: TRBD1

CDR3nt: TGTGCCAGCAGTGAACCCAACTCACAGGGGAGGGCTTTCTTT
CDR3aa: CASSEPNSQGRAFF
j_gene: TRBJ1-1
v_gene: TRBV6-1
len: 14
d_gene: TRBD1